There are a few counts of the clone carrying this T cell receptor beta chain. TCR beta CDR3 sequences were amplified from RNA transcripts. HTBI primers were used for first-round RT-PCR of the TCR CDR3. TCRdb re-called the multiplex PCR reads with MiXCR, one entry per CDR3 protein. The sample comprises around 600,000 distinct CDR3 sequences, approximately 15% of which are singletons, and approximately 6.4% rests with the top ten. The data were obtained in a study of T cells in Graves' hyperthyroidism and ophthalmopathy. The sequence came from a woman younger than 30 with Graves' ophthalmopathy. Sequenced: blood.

The CDR3 nucleotides read TGTGCCAGTAGTATAAGGGGACGACTAGCGGGACGAGGGGAGCTGTTTTTT. Translated, it gives CASSIRGRLAGRGELFF. The V gene is TRBV19, the J gene TRBJ2-2; 11 nucleotides line up with TRBD2. The germline V gene has CDR1 LNHDA and CDR2 SQIVND (reference sequence). CDR3 length: 17 residues. After removal of 2 bases from V and 8 bases from J, the junction contained 10 bases not matched to a gene.